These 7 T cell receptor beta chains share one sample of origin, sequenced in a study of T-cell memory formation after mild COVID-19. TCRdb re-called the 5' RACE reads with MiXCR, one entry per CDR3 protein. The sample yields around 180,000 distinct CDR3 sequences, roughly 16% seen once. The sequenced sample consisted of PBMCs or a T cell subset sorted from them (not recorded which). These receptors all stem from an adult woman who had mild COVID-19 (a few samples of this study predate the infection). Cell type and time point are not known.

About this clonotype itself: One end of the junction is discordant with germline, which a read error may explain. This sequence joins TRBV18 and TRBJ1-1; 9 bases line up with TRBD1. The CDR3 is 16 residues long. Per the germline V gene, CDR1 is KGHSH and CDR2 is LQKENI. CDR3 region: CASSPRATGGNTEAFF. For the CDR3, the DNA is TGTGCCAGCTCGCCACGAGCGACAGGGGGGAACACTGAAGCTTTCTTT.

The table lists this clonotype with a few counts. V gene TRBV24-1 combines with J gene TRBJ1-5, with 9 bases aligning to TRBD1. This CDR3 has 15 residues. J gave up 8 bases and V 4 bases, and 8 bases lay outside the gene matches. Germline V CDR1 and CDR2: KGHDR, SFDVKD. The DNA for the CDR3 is TGTGCCACCAGTGACCGGGACAGGGACTTGGAGCCCCAGCATTTT. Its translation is CATSDRDRDLEPQHF.

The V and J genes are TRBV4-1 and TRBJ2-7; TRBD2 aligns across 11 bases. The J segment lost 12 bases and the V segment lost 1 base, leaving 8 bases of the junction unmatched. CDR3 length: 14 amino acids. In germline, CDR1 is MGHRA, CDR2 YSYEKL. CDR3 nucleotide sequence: TGCGCCAGCAGCCAAGGGGCTAGCGGGGGGTACCGGTACTTC. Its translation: CASSQGASGGYRYF.

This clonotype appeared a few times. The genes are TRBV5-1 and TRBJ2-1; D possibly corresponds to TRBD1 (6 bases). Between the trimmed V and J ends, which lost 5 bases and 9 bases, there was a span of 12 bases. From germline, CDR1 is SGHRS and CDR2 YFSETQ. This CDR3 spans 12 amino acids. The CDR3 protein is CASSSEGGEQFF. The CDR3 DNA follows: TGCGCCAGCAGTTCCGAAGGGGGTGAGCAGTTCTTC. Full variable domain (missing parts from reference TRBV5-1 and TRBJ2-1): KAGVTQTPRYLIKTRGQQVTLSCSPISGHRSVSWYQQTPGQGLQFLFEYFSETQRNKGNFPGRFSGRQFSNSRSEMNVSTLELGDSALYLCASSSEGGEQFFGPGTRLTVL.

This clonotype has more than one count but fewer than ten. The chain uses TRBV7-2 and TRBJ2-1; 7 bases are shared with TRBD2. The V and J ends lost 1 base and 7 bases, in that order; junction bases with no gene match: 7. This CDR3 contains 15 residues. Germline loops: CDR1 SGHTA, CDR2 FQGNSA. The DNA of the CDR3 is TGTGCCAGCAGCTTAGATCAGTGGGGGGGGAATGAGCAGTTCTTC. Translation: CASSLDQWGGNEQFF.

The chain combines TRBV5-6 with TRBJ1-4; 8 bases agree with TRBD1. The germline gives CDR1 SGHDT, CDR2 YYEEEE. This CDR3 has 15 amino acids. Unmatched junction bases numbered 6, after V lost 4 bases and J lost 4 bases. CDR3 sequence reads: CASSNRDRSNEKLFF. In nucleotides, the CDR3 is TGTGCCAGCAGCAATCGGGACAGGAGTAATGAAAAACTGTTTTTT. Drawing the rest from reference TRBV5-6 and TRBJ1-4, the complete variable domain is DAGVTQSPTHLIKTRGQQVTLRCSPKSGHDTVSWYQQALGQGPQFIFQYYEEEERQRGNFPDRFSGHQFPNYSSELNVNALLLGDSALYLCASSNRDRSNEKLFFGSGTQLSVL.

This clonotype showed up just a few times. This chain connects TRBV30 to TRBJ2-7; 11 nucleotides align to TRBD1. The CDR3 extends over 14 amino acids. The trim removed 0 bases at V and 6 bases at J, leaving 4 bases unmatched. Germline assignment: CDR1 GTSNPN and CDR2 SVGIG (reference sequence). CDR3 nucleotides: TGTGCCTGGAGTGTTTTGGGACAGGGGGGCGAGCAGTACTTC. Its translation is CAWSVLGQGGEQYF.